One TCR beta chain is described in this entry. Only in-frame clones appear in the TCRdb table, and some are missing; sequencing was by immunoSEQ multiplex PCR. The sample lists roughly 68,000 clones, approximately 84% occurring once. These data belong to a study of blood T cell repertoires in COVID-19. Trimming took off 5 bases at V and 1 base at J, with 20 bases between the two ends. The CDR3 runs to 17 residues. Per the germline V gene, CDR1 is MNHNY and CDR2 is SVGAGI (reference sequence). Sequencing input: peripheral blood. The source of this sequence is a man aged 45-60 years with active COVID-19. The chain combines TRBV6-6 with TRBJ1-2, with D possibly being TRBD1 (5 bases). CDR3 loop: CASSRSLQGLRNYGYTF. The CDR3 region has the DNA TGTGCCAGCAGTCGGAGCCTCCAGGGATTGCGTAACTATGGCTACACCTTC.